A single sample is the source of the 9 T cell receptor beta chains below, sequenced in a study of PD-L1 blockade in urothelial cancer. The assay was immunoSEQ multiplex PCR, and TCRdb's table has in-frame clones only and misses some. The data contain roughly 51,000 clones, more than 65% of them singletons. The time point is: pretreatment peripheral blood. The source material was PBMCs, sampled around atezolizumab (anti-PD-L1) treatment. The origin of the receptors is a man between 70 and 80 years old with urothelial cancer.

The chain combines TRBV7-3 with TRBJ2-2; D possibly corresponds to TRBD1 (5 bases). The CDR3 is made up of 14 amino acids. Germline V CDR1 and CDR2: SGHTA, FQGTGA. With 5 bases removed from V and 3 bases from J, the gap between germline ends came to 10 bases. CDR3 DNA: TGTGCCAGCAGCCGCCAAGGGGACACCGGGGAGCTGTTTTTT. It specifies CASSRQGDTGELFF.

This clone has only a few counts. The chain is built from TRBV14 and TRBJ2-7, with D unclear. V was cut by 1 base and J by 8 bases, with 6 bases left in between. Germline values: CDR1 SGHDN, CDR2 FVKESK. The CDR3 spans 11 residues. The CDR3 DNA is TGTGCCAGCAGCCAAGGAGTCAAGCAGTACTTC. Encoded protein: CASSQGVKQYF.

This sequence joins TRBV7-3 and TRBJ2-1, with TRBD2 as a possible D gene (5 bases). The germline V gene has CDR1 SGHTA and CDR2 FQGTGA. CDR3 size: 15 residues. Trimming left V 2 bases short and J 3 bases short, with 11 bases between. The CDR3 nucleotides read TGTGCCAGCAGCTTAGGGCTAGACTACTACAATGAGCAGTTCTTC. Protein: CASSLGLDYYNEQFF. The complete variable domain, with remaining parts taken from reference TRBV7-3 and TRBJ2-1, reads GAGVSQTPSNKVTEKGKYVELRCDPISGHTALYWYRQSLGQGPEFLIYFQGTGAADDSGLPNDRFFAVRPEGSVSTLKIQRTERGDSAVYLCASSLGLDYYNEQFFGPGTRLTVL.

This chain uses TRBV7-2 with TRBJ2-7; 11 bases are shared with TRBD2. The CDR3 length is 16 residues. Germline assignment: CDR1 SGHTA and CDR2 FQGNSA. Trimming at V came to 1 base and at J to 4 bases, leaving 6 bases not matched to a gene. Written as DNA, the CDR3 is TGTGCCAGCAGCTTAGACCTAGCGGGAGGATCGTACGAGCAGTACTTC. This sequence encodes CASSLDLAGGSYEQYF.

The gene calls are TRBV10-1 and TRBJ1-5, with a possible D match to TRBD1 (6 bases). Germline CDR1 reads WNHNN; CDR2 reads SYGVQD (reference sequence). This CDR3 has 14 residues. The V end lost 7 bases, the J end lost 6 bases, and 16 bases lay between the germline ends. The CDR3 here is CASTWDRGSQPQHF. The CDR3 coding sequence is TGCGCCAGCACCTGGGATAGGGGGAGTCAGCCCCAGCATTTT.

The V and J genes are TRBV28 and TRBJ2-7; 14 bases align to TRBD2. Germline V gives CDR1 MDHEN, CDR2 SYDVKM. V gave up 7 bases and J gave up 2 bases; unmatched junction bases: 7. The CDR3 runs to 16 residues. CDR3 protein: CASTGTSGSGTYEQYF. The CDR3 DNA sequence: TGTGCCAGCACCGGGACTAGCGGGAGCGGTACCTACGAGCAGTACTTC.

In DNA, the CDR3 is TGTGCCAGCAGTGAGGGGCTGGATTATCACGAGCAGTACTTC. It yields the protein CASSEGLDYHEQYF. The V call is TRBV6-1, the J call TRBJ2-7; perhaps TRBD1 as D (5 bases). This CDR3 is built from 14 residues. The germline V gene has CDR1 MNHNS and CDR2 SASEGT. Trimming took 3 bases from V and 5 from J, leaving 14 bases between them.

The V call is TRBV4-1, the J call TRBJ2-7; TRBD2 is a possible D gene (6 bases). V lost 3 bases to trimming and J lost 6 bases, with 15 bases between them. Germline V gene sequence: CDR1 MGHRA, CDR2 YSYEKL. The CDR3 extends over 14 amino acids. The CDR3 coding sequence is TGCGCCAGCAGCCAGGGGGGTAGGGGCCGCGAGCAGTACTTC. It codes for CASSQGGRGREQYF.

The rearrangement uses TRBV29-1 and TRBJ2-5; 8 bases line up with TRBD1. Germline CDR1 is SQVTM and CDR2 is ANQGSEA. The J segment lost 2 bases and the V segment lost 7 bases, leaving 6 bases of the junction unmatched. This CDR3 contains 13 residues. The chain's CDR3 is CSGGTGGQETQYF. The DNA of the CDR3 is TGCAGCGGGGGGACAGGCGGACAAGAGACCCAGTACTTC. Full variable domain (missing parts from reference TRBV29-1 and TRBJ2-5): SAVISQKPSRDICQRGTSLTIQCQVDSQVTMMFWYRQQPGQSLTLIATANQGSEATYESGFVIDKFPISRPNLTFSTLTVSNMSPEDSSIYLCSGGTGGQETQYFGPGTRLLVL.